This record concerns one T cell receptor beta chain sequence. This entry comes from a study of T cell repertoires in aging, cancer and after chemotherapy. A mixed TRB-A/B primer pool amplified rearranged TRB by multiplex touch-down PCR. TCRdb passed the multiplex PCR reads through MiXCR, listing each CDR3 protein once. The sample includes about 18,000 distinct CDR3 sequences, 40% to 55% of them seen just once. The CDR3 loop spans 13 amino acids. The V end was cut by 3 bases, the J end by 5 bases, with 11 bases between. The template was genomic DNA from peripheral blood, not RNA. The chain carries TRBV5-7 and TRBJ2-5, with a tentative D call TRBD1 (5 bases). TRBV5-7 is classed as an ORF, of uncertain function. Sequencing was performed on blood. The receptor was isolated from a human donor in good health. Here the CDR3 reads CASSSRAGETQYF. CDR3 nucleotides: TGTGCCAGCAGCTCCAGGGCCGGGGAGACCCAGTACTTC.